The 29 T cell receptor beta chains presented below share a single source sample, sequenced in a study of shared clonotypes between healthy human individuals. Clones were read by immunoSEQ multiplex PCR, and TCRdb kept only the in-frame ones, dropping some. Of some 1.4 million clones listed, 95% to 97% are singletons. Sequencing was done on a sample of naive CD4+ T cells sorted from blood. Specified subset: CD45RA+ positively selected. Receptors were obtained from a man aged 25-45 years in good health.

This clone has just a few counts. The genes are TRBV6-1 and TRBJ1-1, with D uncertain. Per germline, CDR1 MNHNS and CDR2 SASEGT. Trimming left V 7 bases short and J 4 bases short, with 10 bases between. The CDR3 consists of 12 residues. The CDR3 nucleotides are TGTGCCAGCATTCGTTGGGGCACTGAAGCTTTCTTT. Translating gives CASIRWGTEAFF.

This chain connects TRBV9 to TRBJ1-1; 7 bases map to TRBD1. Trimming took 0 bases from V and 5 from J; bases not matched to a gene: 7. The CDR3 extends over 15 amino acids. The V gene's germline CDR1 is SGDLS and CDR2 YYNGEE. The DNA of the CDR3 is TGTGCCAGCAGCGTAGGACCGACAGGGCGTACTGAAGCTTTCTTT. Its translation is CASSVGPTGRTEAFF.

The V call is TRBV10-2, the J call TRBJ2-1; D is undetermined. V was shortened by 3 bases and J by 0 bases, with 12 bases between the two germline ends. CDR1 and CDR2 (germline): WSHSY, SAAADI. The CDR3 consists of 16 residues. CDR3 bases: TGCGCCAGCAGTGACCCGATAAAGAGCTCCTACAATGAGCAGTTCTTC. It yields the protein CASSDPIKSSYNEQFF.

CDR3 coding DNA: TGTGCCAGCAACGACGACGGGACCTCTGGAAACACCATATATTTT. It translates to CASNDDGTSGNTIYF. This chain uses TRBV6-5 with TRBJ1-3; perhaps TRBD1 as D (5 bases). In germline, CDR1 is MNHEY, CDR2 SVGAGI. The CDR3 has 15 residues. Trimming left V 7 bases short and J 0 bases short, with 13 bases between.

The V call is TRBV10-2, the J call TRBJ2-7, with a weak D call TRBD2 (5 bases). The CDR3 has 14 residues. CDR1 and CDR2 (germline): WSHSY, SAAADI. Trimming took 6 bases from V and 0 from J, leaving 12 bases between them. The CDR3, as DNA: TGCGCCAGCAGCCGGACTGCGAGCTCCTACGAGCAGTACTTC. Translating it yields CASSRTASSYEQYF.

This clone was observed once. The J gene is TRBJ2-1, the V gene TRBV2; 9 bases match TRBD2. Germline CDR1 SNHLY, CDR2 FYNNEI. The CDR3 length is 15 residues. J was trimmed by 5 bases and V by 4 bases; bases with no gene match: 6. CDR3 coding DNA: TGTGCCAGCAGTGGACTAGCGGTACCTGACAATGAGCAGTTCTTC. Its translation is CASSGLAVPDNEQFF.

V and J are TRBV10-3 and TRBJ2-7, with 12 nucleotides matching TRBD2. Germline V gene sequence: CDR1 ENHRY, CDR2 SYGVKD. This CDR3 is 14 amino acids long. V gave up 8 bases and J gave up 1 base; unmatched junction bases: 3. CDR3 amino acids: CAIQGLAGSYEQYF. The CDR3 DNA follows: TGTGCCATCCAAGGACTAGCGGGATCCTACGAGCAGTACTTC.

Notes on this clone: Other DNA sequences in the same sample also yield this CDR3. The genes are TRBV5-1 and TRBJ2-1; the D gene is possibly TRBD2 (6 bases). The CDR3 is 15 amino acids. Trimming cost V 0 bases and J 0 bases, with 7 bases left between them. Per germline, CDR1 SGHRS and CDR2 YFSETQ. The CDR3 protein is CASSLAGSSYNEQFF. CDR3 nucleotide sequence: TGCGCCAGCAGCTTGGCCGGGAGCTCCTACAATGAGCAGTTCTTC.

In its sample, this clone was seen a few times. CDR3 nucleotides: TGTGCCAGCAGCCAAGAGGCCCAGGACTACGAGCAGTACTTC. This translates into CASSQEAQDYEQYF. The genes are TRBV4-2 and TRBJ2-7; D gene unclear. Germline values: CDR1 LGHNA, CDR2 YNFKEQ. Trimming shortened V by 0 bases and J by 3 bases, and 9 bases separated the two germline ends. The CDR3 has 14 amino acids.

In DNA, the CDR3 is TGCGCCAGCAGCCAAGAAGGAGGCGGAGGGACCGGGGAGCTGTTTTTT. Its protein is CASSQEGGGGTGELFF. This rearrangement joins TRBV4-3 to TRBJ2-2, with D tentatively TRBD2 (6 bases). V dropped 0 bases and J dropped 5 bases, with 13 bases sitting between them. This CDR3 comprises 16 residues. Germline CDR1 is LGHNA and CDR2 is YSLEER.

This rearrangement joins TRBV5-1 to TRBJ2-1, with no clear D. Trimming stripped 1 base from V and 3 bases from J, with 17 bases between. Germline V gives CDR1 SGHRS, CDR2 YFSETQ. CDR3 length equals 17 residues. DNA of the CDR3: TGCGCCAGCAGCTTGAAAAAATGGGCGGCGAACTACAATGAGCAGTTCTTC. This sequence encodes CASSLKKWAANYNEQFF.

V usage is TRBV5-1 and J usage is TRBJ2-7; D is undetermined. Germline loops: CDR1 SGHRS, CDR2 YFSETQ. V dropped 4 bases and J dropped 5 bases, with 13 bases sitting between them. CDR3 size: 13 residues. Here the CDR3 reads CASSLARAHEQYF. Here the CDR3 DNA reads TGCGCCAGCAGCCTGGCCCGGGCCCACGAGCAGTACTTC.

This clone was detected once. The chain links TRBV7-9 to TRBJ2-5; 9 nucleotides match TRBD2. Germline CDR1 SEHNR, CDR2 FQNEAQ (reference sequence). With 0 bases clipped from V and 4 bases from J, the junction kept 3 bases outside the gene matches. This CDR3 comprises 15 residues. In DNA, the CDR3 is TGTGCCAGCAGCTTAGCTAGCGGGAGCACAGAGACCCAGTACTTC. Translating gives CASSLASGSTETQYF.

A remark on this clone: At the DNA level, this CDR3 is encoded by other sequences in the same sample as well. V and J are TRBV20-1 and TRBJ2-7, with unresolved D. Trimming cost V 1 base and J 4 bases, with 5 bases left between them. The germline CDR1 and CDR2 sequences are DFQATT and SNEGSKA (reference sequence). The CDR3 loop spans 11 amino acids. The CDR3 bases are TGCAGTGCTAGAGGGCAGTACGAGCAGTACTTC. It specifies CSARGQYEQYF.

This clone showed up just a few times. This chain joins TRBV7-2 and TRBJ2-7, with TRBD1 matching over 7 bases. V lost 4 bases and J lost 2; bases outside the gene matches: 5. There are 14 residues in the CDR3. In germline, CDR1 is SGHTA, CDR2 FQGNSA. Here the CDR3 reads CASSSYRGPYEQYF. The CDR3 DNA follows: TGTGCCAGCAGCTCGTACAGGGGACCCTACGAGCAGTACTTC.

The chain couples TRBV5-1 to TRBJ2-3; 8 bases agree with TRBD2. Germline CDR1 SGHRS, CDR2 YFSETQ. V trimming: 5 bases; J trimming: 6 bases; junction bases outside the gene matches: 5. This CDR3 comprises 13 residues. The CDR3 here is CASRDQRGDTQYF. The CDR3 coding sequence is TGCGCCAGCAGGGACCAGCGGGGGGATACGCAGTATTTT.

The chain uses TRBV4-3 and TRBJ2-1; TRBD1 is a possible D gene (5 bases). The V gene lost 0 bases and the J gene lost 8 bases, with 20 bases spanning the gap. The CDR3 has 17 residues. Germline V gene data show CDR1 as LGHNA and CDR2 as YSLEER. CDR3 protein: CASSQDNRQLSLYEQFF. The DNA for the CDR3 is TGCGCCAGCAGCCAAGATAACCGACAGCTTTCCTTGTATGAGCAGTTCTTC.

This chain connects TRBV19 to TRBJ2-1, with no clear D. Germline V gives CDR1 LNHDA, CDR2 SQIVND (reference sequence). Trimming left V 5 bases short and J 12 bases short, with 17 bases between. The CDR3 runs 13 residues. The CDR3 sequence is CASSPSPSGRQFF. CDR3 coding DNA: TGTGCCAGTAGTCCCTCGCCCAGTGGCCGGCAGTTCTTC.

The V and J genes are TRBV7-2 and TRBJ2-7, with 7 positions matching TRBD2. The CDR3 contains 17 residues. The V gene end was trimmed by 1 base and the J gene end by 5 bases; junction bases not matched to a gene: 14. CDR1 is SGHTA, CDR2 FQGNSA, per germline. The DNA of the CDR3 is TGTGCCAGCAGCTTAGAAAGAGGAGCGGGACCACTAAACGAGCAGTACTTC. Amino acid sequence: CASSLERGAGPLNEQYF.

J is TRBJ2-1 and V is TRBV19; 9 bases match TRBD2. V trimming: 10 bases; J trimming: 3 bases; junction bases outside the gene matches: 13. The CDR3 sequence is 16 residues long. CDR1 and CDR2 (germline): LNHDA, SQIVND (reference sequence). CDR3 sequence (DNA): TGTGCCACCGGGGTAGCGGGAGATATTGGCTACAATGAGCAGTTCTTC. Its translation: CATGVAGDIGYNEQFF.

The CDR3 nucleotides read TGTGCCAGCAGCTCAATAACTAGCGGGAGTAGGAATACGCAGTATTTT. Protein: CASSSITSGSRNTQYF. The chain couples TRBV7-2 to TRBJ2-3; 11 nucleotides match TRBD2. The CDR3 is 16 residues long. The V segment lost 4 bases and the J segment 7 bases; nucleotides outside the gene matches: 10. From germline, CDR1 is SGHTA and CDR2 FQGNSA.

The V and J genes are TRBV6-6 and TRBJ1-2; TRBD1 matches 10 bases. The junction had 5 bases not matched to a gene; V was cut back by 6 bases and J by 7 bases. The CDR3 covers 13 residues. Germline assignment: CDR1 MNHNY and CDR2 SVGAGI (reference sequence). CDR3 in DNA: TGTGCCAGCAGAGCCGGGACAGGGGCTGGCTACACCTTC. Translating gives CASRAGTGAGYTF.

The rearrangement uses TRBV28 and TRBJ1-5; 10 nucleotides line up with TRBD1. Germline-derived CDR1 and CDR2 are MDHEN and SYDVKM. V shed 6 bases, J shed 6 bases, and the junction held 8 bases outside the gene matches. The CDR3 loop spans 15 amino acids. The CDR3 sequence: CASSTTGGEGQPQHF. In DNA form, the CDR3 reads TGTGCCAGCAGCACGACAGGGGGCGAGGGTCAGCCCCAGCATTTT.

DNA of the CDR3: TGTGCCAGCAGTTCACTCCCGACCCTCCAGCCCCAGCATTTT. This sequence encodes CASSSLPTLQPQHF. The rearrangement links TRBV28 to TRBJ1-5, with no clear D. This CDR3 has 14 amino acids. V lost 4 bases and J 7 bases, leaving 14 bases between the germline ends. Looked up from germline, CDR1 is MDHEN and CDR2 is SYDVKM.

The chain combines TRBV10-3 with TRBJ1-5, with D hard to call. Germline CDR1 and CDR2: ENHRY and SYGVKD. The CDR3 loop spans 16 amino acids. Trimming removed 3 bases from V and 1 base from J, with 13 bases in between. The CDR3 region has the DNA TGTGCCATCAGTGAAGGCCAGCGGTTAAGCAATCAGCCCCAGCATTTT. Translating gives CAISEGQRLSNQPQHF.

The rearrangement links TRBV9 to TRBJ2-3; 7 bases are a match to TRBD2. In germline, CDR1 is SGDLS, CDR2 YYNGEE. The CDR3 runs to 15 residues. V was pared by 4 bases and J by 3 bases, with 8 bases of the junction left unmatched. Here the CDR3 DNA reads TGTGCCAGCAGCAGTTCTAGCGGACTAACAGATACGCAGTATTTT. Amino acid sequence: CASSSSSGLTDTQYF.

The chain has TRBV7-2 and TRBJ1-5, with 11 bases fitting TRBD1. After removal of 5 bases from V and 6 bases from J, the junction contained 6 bases not matched to a gene. This CDR3 is 15 amino acids long. CDR1 and CDR2 from the germline V gene are SGHTA and FQGNSA. The CDR3 region is CASSRAGTGGQPQHF. As DNA, the CDR3 is TGTGCCAGCAGCAGAGCCGGGACAGGGGGTCAGCCCCAGCATTTT.

The V call is TRBV18, the J call TRBJ2-3; 12 bases fit TRBD2. With 2 bases clipped from V and 2 bases from J, the junction kept 11 bases outside the gene matches. This CDR3 is built from 19 residues. Germline assignment: CDR1 KGHSH and CDR2 LQKENI. CDR3 bases: TGTGCCAGCTCACCAGCTTTGGGAACTAGCGGGAGGTCCACAGATACGCAGTATTTT. The encoded protein is CASSPALGTSGRSTDTQYF. Based on the CDR3 plus reference TRBV18 and TRBJ2-3, the full variable domain is NAGVMQNPRHLVRRRGQEARLRCSPMKGHSHVYWYRQLPEEGLKFMVYLQKENIIDESGMPKERFSAEFPKEGPSILRIQQVVRGDSAAYFCASSPALGTSGRSTDTQYFGPGTRLTVL.

The genes are TRBV2 and TRBJ2-7, with D perhaps TRBD1 (6 bases). The length of the CDR3 is 15 residues. CDR1 and CDR2 from the germline V gene are SNHLY and FYNNEI. Trimming shortened V by 2 bases and J by 6 bases, and 17 bases separated the two germline ends. CDR3 in amino acids: CASSECGQLGCEQYF. The CDR3 nucleotides read TGTGCCAGCAGTGAATGTGGACAGCTCGGCTGCGAGCAGTACTTC.